This TCR beta chain was retrieved from a study of PD-1 blockade in classical Hodgkin lymphoma. The wider study: Intravenous nivolumab at 3 mg/kg was given to patients every 2 weeks.

In every patient, relapse followed autologous stem cell transplantation, while exposure to brentuximab vedotin differed. Patients showed best responses of complete response, partial response or progressive disease. V was clipped by 8 bases and J by 6 bases, with 11 bases between them. This CDR3 has 12 amino acids. Germline-derived CDR1 and CDR2 are SEHNR and FQNEAQ (reference sequence). As for this clone: Its target is unknown.

This table comes from immunoSEQ multiplex PCR, and its TCRdb copy is limited to in-frame clones, with some not included. The sample carries approximately 60,000 clones, about 87% recorded once. Points from the study as a whole: In newly diagnosed patients, baseline TCR diversity was reportedly below that of healthy donors. At C4D1, TCR diversity had climbed significantly for CD4+ cells, though not for CD8+ cells.

The sample here was peripheral blood mononuclear cells (PBMCs), taken at baseline. The TCR comes from a human donor with classical Hodgkin lymphoma. The chain recombines TRBV7-9 with TRBJ1-5; D ambiguous. The CDR3 DNA follows: TGTGCCAGCTCCGAGCGGGGTCAGCCCCAGCATTTT. Protein: CASSERGQPQHF.